This T cell receptor (beta chain) was sequenced for a study of lymphopenia after photon versus proton radiotherapy. Produced via immunoSEQ multiplex PCR; TCRdb's table is partial and in-frame only. The sample consists of some 33,000 clones, almost 90% of them appearing once. Findings and caveats of the study: Survival link was tested only in deceased patients; proton benefit remains a possibility. Oligoclonal CD8+ Temra expansion after nadir drove photon patients' diversity drop. Photon-treated patients lost naive T cells and TCR diversity; proton-treated stayed stable.

About this clone itself: The antigen remains unidentified.

The specimen comprised peripheral blood, sampled from a patient treated with photon-based radiotherapy. The origin of this receptor is a woman aged 45-59 years with pancreatic cancer.

The DNA of the CDR3 is TGTGCCAGCAGTGAAGGTCTCCGGGATAGCACAGATACGCAGTATTTT. Protein product: CASSEGLRDSTDTQYF. V and J are TRBV6-1 and TRBJ2-3; perhaps TRBD2 as D (5 bases). Between the trimmed V and J ends, which lost 1 base and 0 bases, there was a span of 11 bases. The CDR3 length is 16 residues. Germline CDR1 and CDR2: MNHNS and SASEGT.